The clone carrying this TCR beta chain has at least ten counts. Its specificity is unknown. Investigators amplified TCR beta CDR3 regions from RNA transcripts. The first round was an RT-PCR with HTBI primers, and the second round was a multiplex PCR. TCRdb recomputed calls from the multiplex PCR reads with MiXCR, one row per CDR3 protein. The table records 660,000 or so distinct CDR3 sequences, about 38% of them present only once. The sample originates from a study of Graves' ophthalmopathy and Graves' hyperthyroidism. Study-level results: Separation of ophthalmopathy from stable hyperthyroidism was achieved by a 13-signature model, at about 90% sensitivity and approximately 84% specificity. A majority of expanded thyroid clonotypes exceeding 0.001 frequency were likewise present in blood.

All donors with ophthalmopathy were recorded as having moderate-to-severe activity, CAS ≥3, NOSPECS ≥4 and a duration under 3 months. The diagnosis combined clinical symptoms, thyroxine, TRAb, thyroid ultrasound and orbital computed tomography scans. The CDR3 is 15 residues long. The germline V gene has CDR1 SEHNR and CDR2 FQNEAQ (reference sequence). Trimming pared 1 base from V and 9 bases from J, leaving 16 bases between. The V call is TRBV7-9, the J call TRBJ1-5; no reliable D call. The specimen sequenced was peripheral blood. The sequence derives from an adult man with Graves' ophthalmopathy. The DNA for the CDR3 is TGTGCCAGCAGCTTAGGGTCAGACGGGGAAAGGCCCCAGCATTTT. It yields the protein CASSLGSDGERPQHF.